This T cell receptor beta chain was recovered during a study of T cells in Graves' hyperthyroidism and ophthalmopathy. The investigators amplified TCR beta CDR3 regions from RNA transcripts. The TCR CDR3 was amplified in a first-round RT-PCR using the HTBI primer set. TCRdb reanalysed the multiplex PCR reads using MiXCR and keeps one entry per CDR3 protein. The sample has more than 500,000 distinct CDR3 sequences; about 17% are singletons. Trimming removed 2 bases at V and 10 bases at J, with 12 bases between. This CDR3 has 13 amino acids. Germline CDR1 is SGHVS and CDR2 is FQNEAQ. Many counts were recorded for this clonotype. Its antigen is not identified. Whole-study findings and limits: Blood also held most thyroid clonotypes expanded beyond 0.001.

The clonotype originates from a woman under 40 with Graves' hyperthyroidism. The J gene is TRBJ2-1, the V gene TRBV7-8; tentatively, D is TRBD1 or TRBD2 (6 bases each). The specimen was blood. The CDR3 protein is CASSLMGGGEQFF. Here the CDR3 DNA reads TGTGCCAGCAGCTTAATGGGGGGCGGCGAGCAGTTCTTC.